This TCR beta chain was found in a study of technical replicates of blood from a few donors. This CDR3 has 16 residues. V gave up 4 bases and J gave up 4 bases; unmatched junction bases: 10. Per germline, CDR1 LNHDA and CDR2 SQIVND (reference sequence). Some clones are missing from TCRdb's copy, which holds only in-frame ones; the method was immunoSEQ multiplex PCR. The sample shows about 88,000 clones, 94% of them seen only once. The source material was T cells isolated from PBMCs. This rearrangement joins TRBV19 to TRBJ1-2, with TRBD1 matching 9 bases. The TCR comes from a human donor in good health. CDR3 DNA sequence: TGTGCCAGTAGTAACCTAGGACAGGGGATTCGCTATGGCTACACCTTC. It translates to CASSNLGQGIRYGYTF.